This TCR beta chain is from a study of regulatory T cells in long-lasting Graves disease. HTBI primers from iRepertoire and Arm-PCR of CDR3 regions yielded the TCR beta libraries. A single record per CDR3 protein comes from TCRdb applying MiXCR to the multiplex PCR reads. Of around 460,000 distinct CDR3 sequences in the sample, around a fifth were seen once. The germline V gene encodes CDR1 SQVTM and CDR2 ANQGSEA. V was pared by 4 bases and J by 5 bases, with 14 bases between. The CDR3 extends over 13 amino acids. Specified time point: persistent/refractory GD, antithyroid drugs over 5 years with positive TRAb. TCR sequences were obtained from RNA taken from PBMCs. American Thyroid Association guidelines defined Graves' disease diagnosis.

This chain joins TRBV29-1 and TRBJ2-5; tentative D call: TRBD2 (7 bases). This TCR came from a female donor with Graves disease. Sample: peripheral blood mononuclear cells (PBMCs), taken when the disease was refractory, from a patient treated with antithyroid drugs. CDR3 protein: CSVGGGPGETQYF. The CDR3 coding sequence is TGCAGCGTTGGGGGGGGCCCGGGGGAGACCCAGTACTTC.